These 2 T cell receptor beta chains came from one sample sequenced in a study of post-analysis software for immune sequencing data. Broader study findings: Relative to controls, patients had several TRBV segments at higher frequency, with TRBV5-6, TRBV5-1 and TRBV20-1 among these.

The library was made from cDNA and included unique molecular identifiers. TCRdb re-derived calls from the PCR reads in MiXCR, one entry per CDR3 protein. This table holds 250,000 to 300,000 distinct CDR3 sequences, roughly a third found once. Which antigens these TCRs recognize remains unknown. The specimen was blood. Receptors were obtained from a girl between 10 and 17 years old with multiple sclerosis.

The chain has TRBV5-6 and TRBJ1-2; D call uncertain. The V gene lost 6 bases and the J gene lost 6 bases, with 21 bases spanning the gap. Per germline, CDR1 SGHDT and CDR2 YYEEEE. The CDR3 consists of 15 residues. CDR3 sequence (DNA): TGTGCCAGCACCGGGCCGAAACAGTCGGTCGATGGCTACACCTTC. Translating gives CASTGPKQSVDGYTF.

This clonotype was found a few times. CDR3 DNA sequence: TGCGCCAGCAGCCAAGGACAGGATAATTCACCCCTCCACTTT. The encoded protein is CASSQGQDNSPLHF. This chain uses TRBV5-1 with TRBJ1-6; 7 positions agree with TRBD1. V trimming: 4 bases; J trimming: 5 bases; junction bases outside the gene matches: 3. CDR3 length: 14 residues. Germline V lookup: CDR1 SGHRS, CDR2 YFSETQ.